One sample yielded the 28 T cell receptor beta chains listed below, sequenced in a study of radiation and T cells in renal cell carcinoma. Time point defined: blood 4 weeks post-SBRT, at nephrectomy. Treatment defined: 15 Gy SBRT to primary tumor, nephrectomy 4 weeks later. TCRdb keeps only in-frame clones here, not all; method: immunoSEQ multiplex PCR. The sample holds 150,000 to 200,000 clones, about 88% seen once. The sample here was blood, taken from a patient whose treatment included radiotherapy and nephrectomy. These receptors were obtained from a woman between 50 and 59 years old with renal cell carcinoma.

The chain combines TRBV5-4 with TRBJ1-3, with D unresolved. Trimming cost V 4 bases and J 0 bases, with 20 bases left between them. Germline loops: CDR1 SGHNT, CDR2 YYREEE (reference sequence). This CDR3 has 18 residues. The CDR3 sequence: CASSPASQLRDSGNTIYF. As DNA, the CDR3 is TGTGCCAGCAGCCCTGCCTCTCAGCTAAGGGACTCTGGAAACACCATATATTTT.

This clone has just one count. The chain couples TRBV29-1 to TRBJ1-1, with 7 bases identical to TRBD1. CDR1 is SQVTM, CDR2 ANQGSEA, per germline. With V trimmed by 6 bases and J by 1 base, 8 bases remained unmatched. The CDR3 is 14 residues long. The DNA for the CDR3 is TGCAGCGTACGAAAGGGGGCCCGGAACACTGAAGCTTTCTTT. It codes for CSVRKGARNTEAFF.

This clone was counted only a few times. The chain joins TRBV6-1 to TRBJ2-7; unclear D gene. From germline, CDR1 is MNHNS and CDR2 SASEGT. V lost 3 bases, J lost 3 bases, and 12 bases lay in between. The CDR3 spans 14 residues. The CDR3 DNA reads TGTGCCAGCAGTGAGGGTCCGGTTAGCTACGAGCAGTACTTC. As protein: CASSEGPVSYEQYF.

The chain carries TRBV27 and TRBJ1-4; D uncertain. The CDR3 has 13 residues. Trimming cost V 2 bases and J 5 bases, with 6 bases left between them. From germline, CDR1 is MNHEY and CDR2 SMNVEV (reference sequence). CDR3 amino acids: CASSLGVNEKLFF. The CDR3 region has the DNA TGTGCCAGCAGTTTAGGGGTCAATGAAAAACTGTTTTTT.

The chain carries TRBV29-1 and TRBJ2-3, with D hard to call. The V end lost 4 bases, the J end lost 2 bases, and 1 base lay between the germline ends. Germline CDR1 is SQVTM and CDR2 is ANQGSEA. This CDR3 has 10 amino acids. The DNA for the CDR3 is TGCAGCGTTGCCACAGATACGCAGTATTTT. This gives the protein CSVATDTQYF.

The gene calls are TRBV6-4 and TRBJ1-1; D gene uncertain. The germline V gene encodes CDR1 MRHNA and CDR2 SNTAGT. Trimming stripped 2 bases from V and 12 bases from J, with 10 bases between. The CDR3 runs to 11 residues. CDR3 nucleotide sequence: TGTGCCAGCAGTGACGGTATAATTTCTTTCTTT. Amino acids: CASSDGIISFF.

V and J are TRBV7-8 and TRBJ1-5; tentative D call: TRBD1 (5 bases). V was trimmed by 2 bases and J by 4 bases, leaving 9 bases between them. The CDR3 covers 14 residues. Germline assignment: CDR1 SGHVS and CDR2 FQNEAQ. CDR3 DNA sequence: TGTGCCAGCAGCTTATCAGGGAGGAATCAGCCCCAGCATTTT. Translating it yields CASSLSGRNQPQHF.

This clone was found once. This chain uses TRBV19 with TRBJ2-6; the D is unclear. V dropped 2 bases and J dropped 0 bases, with 11 bases sitting between them. This CDR3 has 17 residues. Per germline, CDR1 LNHDA and CDR2 SQIVND (reference sequence). CDR3 loop: CASSILGPNSGANVLTF. CDR3 sequence (DNA): TGTGCCAGTAGTATATTAGGACCGAACTCTGGGGCCAACGTCCTGACTTTC.

The chain couples TRBV4-1 to TRBJ2-7; 9 bases match TRBD1. The J segment lost 0 bases and the V segment lost 3 bases, leaving 6 bases of the junction unmatched. The germline gives CDR1 MGHRA, CDR2 YSYEKL. The CDR3 is 16 residues long. As DNA, the CDR3 is TGCGCCAGCAGCCAGCCCGGGACAGGGTTCTCCTACGAGCAGTACTTC. This gives the protein CASSQPGTGFSYEQYF.

The genes are TRBV5-5 and TRBJ2-3, with 10 bases identical to TRBD2. From germline, CDR1 is SGHKS and CDR2 YYEKEE (reference sequence). The J segment lost 8 bases and the V segment lost 0 bases, leaving 12 bases of the junction unmatched. The CDR3 loop spans 17 amino acids. The CDR3 DNA is TGTGCCAGCAGCTTGGATTTAGTAGCGGGGGGTTCGGTTACGCAGTATTTT. Its translation is CASSLDLVAGGSVTQYF.

The genes are TRBV6-1 and TRBJ2-1; TRBD2 matches 12 bases. J was trimmed by 1 base and V by 1 base; bases with no gene match: 5. The CDR3 is made up of 18 amino acids. Germline V gene sequence: CDR1 MNHNS, CDR2 SASEGT. The DNA for the CDR3 is TGTGCCAGCAGTGAAGAAGTCCTAGCGGGGGGGTCCTACAATGAGCAGTTCTTC. Protein: CASSEEVLAGGSYNEQFF.

The V call is TRBV6-1, the J call TRBJ2-1, with 9 bases aligning to TRBD1. Germline V gives CDR1 MNHNS, CDR2 SASEGT. There are 15 residues in the CDR3. The junction had 10 bases not matched to a gene; V was cut back by 5 bases and J by 8 bases. The CDR3 protein is CASSFPGQGAHEQFF. CDR3 DNA: TGTGCCAGCAGTTTTCCGGGACAGGGCGCTCATGAGCAGTTCTTC.

The gene calls are TRBV6-4 and TRBJ2-1, with 10 bases lining up with TRBD2. The germline V gene encodes CDR1 MRHNA and CDR2 SNTAGT. The length of the CDR3 is 15 residues. The J segment lost 6 bases and the V segment lost 0 bases, leaving 2 bases of the junction unmatched. CDR3 in amino acids: CASSDSSGGANEQFF. Here the CDR3 DNA reads TGTGCCAGCAGTGACTCAAGCGGGGGGGCCAATGAGCAGTTCTTC.

As DNA, the CDR3 is TGTGCCATCAGTGAGGGGAGTGGCACAGATACGCAGTATTTT. Translated: CAISEGSGTDTQYF. The chain has TRBV10-3 and TRBJ2-3, with a weak D call TRBD2 (5 bases). The CDR3 runs to 14 residues. V lost 2 bases and J lost 1, with 7 bases in between. Germline assignment: CDR1 ENHRY and CDR2 SYGVKD.

The chain couples TRBV9 to TRBJ1-2, with 7 bases that match TRBD1. The CDR3 runs 16 residues. Germline values: CDR1 SGDLS, CDR2 YYNGEE. V was pared by 0 bases and J by 6 bases, with 11 bases of the junction left unmatched. The CDR3 DNA sequence: TGTGCCAGCAGCGTAGGGCTGGAGACAGGGTTTGATGGCTACACCTTC. Residues: CASSVGLETGFDGYTF.

Turning to this clone: Other DNA sequences in the sample encode the same CDR3. The J gene is TRBJ1-3, the V gene TRBV6-5; D not resolved. The CDR3 has 15 residues. Between the trimmed V and J ends, which lost 0 bases and 1 base, there was a span of 7 bases. CDR1 and CDR2 (germline): MNHEY, SVGAGI. The CDR3, as DNA: TGTGCCAGCAGTTACTCTAGGGATTCTGGAAACACCATATATTTT. This sequence encodes CASSYSRDSGNTIYF.

This clone has ten or more counts. The chain uses TRBV14 and TRBJ2-1; TRBD2 might be the D (6 bases). V was cut by 0 bases and J by 10 bases, with 13 bases left in between. Per germline, CDR1 SGHDN and CDR2 FVKESK. This CDR3 spans 14 amino acids. The CDR3 loop reads CASSQEGGLREQFF. Here the CDR3 DNA reads TGTGCCAGCAGCCAAGAGGGGGGTTTGAGAGAGCAGTTCTTC.

This clone was seen only once. The chain is built from TRBV29-1 and TRBJ1-3; D not certain. Germline V CDR1 and CDR2: SQVTM, ANQGSEA. V lost 8 bases and J 0 bases, leaving 11 bases between the germline ends. This CDR3 has 13 residues. The CDR3 is CSHGVGSGNTIYF. DNA of the CDR3: TGCAGCCACGGCGTGGGCTCTGGAAACACCATATATTTT.

The J gene is TRBJ1-2, the V gene TRBV7-9; no reliable D call. The CDR3 sequence is 13 residues long. The V and J ends lost 5 bases and 4 bases respectively, with 11 bases between them. The germline gives CDR1 SEHNR, CDR2 FQNEAQ (reference sequence). CDR3 sequence (DNA): TGTGCCAGCAGCCCTCCGGGCTCCTATGGCTACACCTTC. This codes for CASSPPGSYGYTF.

The chain links TRBV9 to TRBJ2-7; D possibly corresponds to TRBD2 (6 bases). The CDR3 has 15 residues. Trimming stripped 0 bases from V and 2 bases from J, with 12 bases between. Per the germline V gene, CDR1 is SGDLS and CDR2 is YYNGEE. CDR3 region: CASSVATGGPYEQYF. Written as DNA, the CDR3 is TGTGCCAGCAGCGTAGCAACAGGAGGGCCCTACGAGCAGTACTTC.

This clone was picked up one time. V gene TRBV5-5 combines with J gene TRBJ2-7; D may be TRBD2 (7 bases). CDR3 size: 14 residues. Trimming pared 4 bases from V and 5 bases from J, leaving 16 bases between. Germline V gene sequence: CDR1 SGHKS, CDR2 YYEKEE (reference sequence). CDR3 coding DNA: TGTGCCAGCAGCGTTGGGGGGGCCTTTGACGAGCAGTACTTC. Amino acids: CASSVGGAFDEQYF. Variable domain in full (rest from reference TRBV5-5 and TRBJ2-7): DAGVTQSPTHLIKTRGQQVTLRCSPISGHKSVSWYQQVLGQGPQFIFQYYEKEERGRGNFPDRFSARQFPNYSSELNVNALLLGDSALYLCASSVGGAFDEQYFGPGTRLTVT.

V is TRBV6-5 and J is TRBJ2-1; possible D gene TRBD1, 5 bases. V was clipped by 4 bases and J by 0 bases, with 13 bases between them. This CDR3 is built from 16 residues. Germline loops: CDR1 MNHEY, CDR2 SVGAGI. The CDR3 sequence: CASSSGHLSSYNEQFF. The CDR3 coding sequence is TGTGCCAGCAGTTCCGGACACCTAAGCTCCTACAATGAGCAGTTCTTC.

The chain recombines TRBV6-5 with TRBJ1-2; D is unresolved. The germline V gene encodes CDR1 MNHEY and CDR2 SVGAGI. The CDR3 sequence is 15 residues long. V lost 8 bases, J lost 4 bases, and 20 bases lay in between. The CDR3: CASSTGVPRVYGYTF. The DNA for the CDR3 is TGTGCCAGCTCCACCGGGGTCCCGCGGGTCTATGGCTACACCTTC.

This clone was seen only once. This chain connects TRBV28 to TRBJ1-1; D unclear. Germline V gene lookup returns CDR1 MDHEN and CDR2 SYDVKM. The CDR3 has 15 amino acids. With 3 bases removed from V and 5 bases from J, the gap between germline ends came to 16 bases. As DNA, the CDR3 is TGTGCCAGCAGTTTGGGGATCGGACCGGGGACTGAAGCTTTCTTT. This codes for CASSLGIGPGTEAFF.

J is TRBJ1-2 and V is TRBV5-1; D is possibly TRBD1 (5 bases). Germline CDR1 and CDR2: SGHRS and YFSETQ. The CDR3 is 14 amino acids. V was trimmed by 6 bases and J by 8 bases, leaving 20 bases between them. The CDR3 bases are TGCGCCAGCAAACAGGAGAATCTCCTCCTGGGCTACACCTTC. Protein: CASKQENLLLGYTF.

This clone appeared once. The chain uses TRBV5-5 and TRBJ2-5; 9 bases match TRBD1. CDR3 length equals 14 residues. The V gene end was trimmed by 0 bases and the J gene end by 11 bases; junction bases not matched to a gene: 8. The germline V gene encodes CDR1 SGHKS and CDR2 YYEKEE (reference sequence). CDR3 in amino acids: CASSLDWTGAQQYF. The CDR3 region has the DNA TGTGCCAGCAGCTTGGACTGGACAGGGGCCCAACAGTACTTC.

This chain joins TRBV6-5 and TRBJ1-1; D gene uncertain. The CDR3 extends over 16 amino acids. Trimming removed 0 bases from V and 3 bases from J, with 14 bases in between. Germline CDR1 reads MNHEY; CDR2 reads SVGAGI. The CDR3 here is CASSYSGRRQYTEAFF. In nucleotides, the CDR3 is TGTGCCAGCAGTTACTCCGGTCGACGCCAGTACACTGAAGCTTTCTTT.

J is TRBJ2-1 and V is TRBV10-3; 12 nucleotides agree with TRBD2. V dropped 5 bases and J dropped 8; count of bases not matched to a gene: 10. Germline CDR1 reads ENHRY; CDR2 reads SYGVKD. The CDR3 covers 16 residues. The CDR3 nucleotides read TGTGCCATCAGTAACCCTAGCGGGGGGGTCGGCGATGAGCAGTTCTTC. Translation gives CAISNPSGGVGDEQFF.